This entry describes one T cell receptor (beta chain). The antigen remains undetermined. Within the sample, other DNA sequences also encode this same CDR3. The source of the sample is a study of shared clonotypes between healthy human individuals. Regarding the study as a whole: Clonotypes that were shared across a handful of donors made up approximately 5% of naive CD4 clonotypes. Few donors limited the genetic and exposure-history diversity represented.

For each subset, genomic DNA was distributed in equal portions over several immunoSEQ plates. Clones were sequenced by immunoSEQ multiplex PCR, and TCRdb holds only the in-frame ones, with some missing. The sample contains roughly 2,000,000 clones, about 95% of which appear only once. The CDR3 sequence is 12 residues long. From germline, CDR1 is GTSNPN and CDR2 SVGIG (reference sequence). Deletions cut 1 base from V and 6 bases from J, with 7 bases between. CD8 cells regarded as naive lacked CD45RO, were positively chosen for CCR7, and omitted terminally differentiated effector memory CD45RA+ cells. This sequence originates from a man in his late teens or twenties in good health. This rearrangement joins TRBV30 to TRBJ2-1; D unclear. Material for sequencing was naive CD8+ T cells sorted from blood. CDR3 loop: CAWSGTGNEQFF. The DNA for the CDR3 is TGTGCCTGGAGTGGGACCGGCAATGAGCAGTTCTTC. The full variable domain, completed using reference TRBV30 and TRBJ2-1, is SQTIHQWPATLVQPVGSPLSLECTVEGTSNPNLYWYRQAAGRGLQLLFYSVGIGQISSEVPQNLSASRPQDRQFILSSKKLLLSDSGFYLCAWSGTGNEQFFGPGTRLTVL.